These T cell receptor beta chains were read from a single sample in a study of graft-versus-host responses after intestinal transplantation. The data were produced by immunoSEQ multiplex PCR, yet TCRdb's version contains in-frame clones alone and is incomplete. The sample has about 84,000 clones; 75% to 95% are singletons. What these receptors recognize is not known. The material was unstimulated CD4+ T cells sorted from spleen or lymph node cells, obtained before transplant. The source of these receptors is a human donor who was the organ donor for an intestinal transplant. The CDR3 runs from the conserved cysteine through the conserved F or W. D genes are given only for firm matches.

d_gene,v_gene,CDR3aa
TRBD1,TRBV5-8,CASSLVGTGGVSYGYTF
.,TRBV18,CASSLDSYGYTF
.,TRBV5-1,CASSLIPGVYGYTF
TRBD1,TRBV18,CASSPGTEQDGYTF
.,TRBV30,CAWRPPWQGREKLFF
TRBD1,TRBV28,CASSQQGVNEKLFF
TRBD2,TRBV19,CASSPGLASGDTQYF
TRBD1,TRBV15,CATSSDRVPNEKLFF
.,TRBV5-4,CASSYRLGLDTEAFF
.,TRBV7-9,CASSLGSGQPQHF
.,TRBV7-9,CASSQGGVEQYF
.,TRBV30,CAWTPLPYGYTF
TRBD1,TRBV18,CASSPLRDRTANTEAFF
TRBD2,TRBV9,CASSVAPRTSGSYNEQFF
TRBD2,TRBV11-2,CASSVRAGDPYEQYF
TRBD1,TRBV2,CATGGRFDEQYF
TRBD2,TRBV11-2,CASSLVLAGGYTDTQYF
.,TRBV7-3,CASSLNLGGTEAFF
TRBD2,TRBV5-6,CASRPRGLATETQYF
TRBD1,TRBV7-3,CASSVRQGFGYTF
TRBD1,TRBV18,CASSRQGANTGELFF
TRBD1,TRBV28,CASSRDRAHGYTF
TRBD2,TRBV6-1,CASGPSSGGRDTQYF
.,TRBV27,CASSLPEGAVGVHNEQFF
.,TRBV2,CASRLQGWNEQFF
.,TRBV9,CASSVGLVVADTQYF
.,TRBV6-1,CASRGRYSNQPQHF
.,TRBV12-5,CASGLGSGDDEQFF
TRBD1,TRBV5-1,CASRRRQGAGDYGYTF